This T cell receptor beta chain was profiled in a study of technical replicates of blood from several donors. Here immunoSEQ multiplex PCR was the method, and the copy in TCRdb shows in-frame clones only, minus some. The sample includes roughly 69,000 clones, around 84% seen only once; the top ten take 4.5% to 5.5%. This clone has just a few counts. Trimming removed 0 bases at V and 3 bases at J, with 5 bases between. This CDR3 contains 14 residues. Germline V gene data show CDR1 as MRHNA and CDR2 as SNTAGT. The sequenced material came from PBMCs. This TCR was sampled from a human donor in good health. Some clones in this sample may be carry-over from other donors' samples. The chain has TRBV6-4 and TRBJ2-2; the D is unclear. The CDR3 loop reads CASSDSRDTGELFF. Here the CDR3 DNA reads TGTGCCAGCAGTGACTCCCGGGACACCGGGGAGCTGTTTTTT.